The present T cell receptor (beta chain) was sequenced within a study of blood T cell repertoires in COVID-19. Study in general: Whether acute or convalescent, the COVID-19 samples came from the United States, Italy and Spain.

V was pared by 0 bases and J by 6 bases, with 0 bases of the junction left unmatched. The CDR3 runs 14 residues. Germline V gene data show CDR1 as MRHNA and CDR2 as SNTAGT. In the original workflow: Scientists estimated how many nucleated cells there were by amplifying reference gene primers. TCRdb's table, derived via immunoSEQ multiplex PCR, lists solely in-frame clones and lacks some. V and J calls and clone size are copied from that table; D and trimming were computed from the DNA. The sample holds some 410,000 clones, 85% to 90% seen once. Sequencing input: PBMCs or T cells enriched from blood (not recorded which). The V call is TRBV6-4, the J call TRBJ2-3; TRBD2 agrees at 10 bases. The source of this sequence is a woman in her twenties or thirties with acute COVID-19. The CDR3 is CASSDSSGGDTQYF. The CDR3 DNA reads TGTGCCAGCAGTGACTCTAGCGGGGGGGATACGCAGTATTTT.